This T cell receptor (beta chain) was captured in a study of monozygotic twins with inflammatory bowel disease. From the 5' RACE reads, TCRdb lists one entry per CDR3 protein and no DNA. The sample's table shows nearly 450,000 distinct CDR3 sequences. Donors gave 2.5 ml of blood apiece. The V gene's germline CDR1 is SGHTA and CDR2 FQGNSA. The CDR3 runs 16 residues. The receptor's source is a human donor with ulcerative colitis or Crohn's disease, or a healthy co-twin of an affected twin (not recorded which). The chain couples TRBV7-2 to TRBJ2-2; TCRdb's assignment of TRBD2 cannot be checked, as there is no DNA. Sequenced input: blood. The CDR3 sequence: CASSPSTSLASGELFF.